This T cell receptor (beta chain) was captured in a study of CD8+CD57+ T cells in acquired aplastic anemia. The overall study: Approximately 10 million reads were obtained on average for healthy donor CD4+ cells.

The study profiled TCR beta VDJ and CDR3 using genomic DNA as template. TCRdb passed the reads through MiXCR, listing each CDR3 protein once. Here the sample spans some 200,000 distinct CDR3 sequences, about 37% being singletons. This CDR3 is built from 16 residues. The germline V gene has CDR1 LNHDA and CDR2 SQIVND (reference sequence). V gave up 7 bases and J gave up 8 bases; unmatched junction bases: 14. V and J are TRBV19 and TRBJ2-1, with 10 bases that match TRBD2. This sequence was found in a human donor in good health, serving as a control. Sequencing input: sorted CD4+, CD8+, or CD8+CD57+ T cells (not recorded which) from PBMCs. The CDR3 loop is CASNLGTSGTFDEQFF. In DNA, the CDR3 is TGTGCCAGTAACCTAGGTACTAGCGGGACCTTCGATGAGCAGTTCTTC. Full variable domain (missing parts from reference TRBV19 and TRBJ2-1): DGGITQSPKYLFRKEGQNVTLSCEQNLNHDAMYWYRQDPGQGLRLIYYSQIVNDFQKGDIAEGYSVSREKKESFPLTVTSAQKNPTAFYLCASNLGTSGTFDEQFFGPGTRLTVL.